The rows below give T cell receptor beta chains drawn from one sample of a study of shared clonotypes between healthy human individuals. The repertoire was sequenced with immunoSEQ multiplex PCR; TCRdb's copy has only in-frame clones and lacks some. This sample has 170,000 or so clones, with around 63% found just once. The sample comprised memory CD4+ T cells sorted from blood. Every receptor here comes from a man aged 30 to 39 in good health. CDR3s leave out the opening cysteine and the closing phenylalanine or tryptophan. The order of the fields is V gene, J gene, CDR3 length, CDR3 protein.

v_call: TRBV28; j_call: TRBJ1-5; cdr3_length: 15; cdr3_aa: ASSLFLGDSGNQPQH
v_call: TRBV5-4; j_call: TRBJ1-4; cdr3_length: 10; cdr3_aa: ASSSANEKLF
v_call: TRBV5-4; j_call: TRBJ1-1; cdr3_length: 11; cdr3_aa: ASSLDPGERAF
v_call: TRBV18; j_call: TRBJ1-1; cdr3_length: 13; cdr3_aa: ASSPPSLGVAEAF
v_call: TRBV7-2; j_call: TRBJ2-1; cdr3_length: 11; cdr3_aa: ASSRGGANEQF
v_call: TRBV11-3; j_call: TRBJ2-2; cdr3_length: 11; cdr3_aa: ASSLVEGSELF
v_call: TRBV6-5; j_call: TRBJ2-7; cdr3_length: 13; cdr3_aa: ASSYLAGGGYEQY
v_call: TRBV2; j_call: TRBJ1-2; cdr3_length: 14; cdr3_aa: ASSGYRGGVGYGYT
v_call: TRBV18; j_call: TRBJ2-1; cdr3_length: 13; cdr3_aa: ASSQRASGRNEQF
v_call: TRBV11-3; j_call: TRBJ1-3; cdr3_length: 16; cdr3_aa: ASSLDRSGQISGNTIY
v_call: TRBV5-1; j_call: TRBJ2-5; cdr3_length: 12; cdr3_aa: ASSLGEQAGGSN
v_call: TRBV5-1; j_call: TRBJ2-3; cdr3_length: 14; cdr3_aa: ASRRGGSVGPDTQY
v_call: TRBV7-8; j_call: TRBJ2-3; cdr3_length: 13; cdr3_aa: ASSLARTVWDTQY
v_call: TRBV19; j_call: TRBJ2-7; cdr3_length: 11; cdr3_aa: ASRYRGNDEQY
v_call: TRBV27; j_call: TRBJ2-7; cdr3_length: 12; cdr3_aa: ASSPKPTGYEQY
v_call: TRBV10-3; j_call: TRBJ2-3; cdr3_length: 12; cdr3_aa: AISDYSYTDTQY
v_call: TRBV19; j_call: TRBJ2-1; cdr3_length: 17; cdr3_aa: ASSGYSGTSGSWRNEQF
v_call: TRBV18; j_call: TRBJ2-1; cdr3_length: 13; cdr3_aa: ASSPKQGSYNEQF
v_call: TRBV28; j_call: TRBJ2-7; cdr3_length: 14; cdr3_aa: ASSPLVGTDSYEQY
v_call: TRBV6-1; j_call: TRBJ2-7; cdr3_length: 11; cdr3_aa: ASRNPISYEQY
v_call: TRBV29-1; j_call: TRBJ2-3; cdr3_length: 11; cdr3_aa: SGLAGGTDTQY
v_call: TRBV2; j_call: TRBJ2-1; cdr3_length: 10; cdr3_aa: ASSRDDREQF
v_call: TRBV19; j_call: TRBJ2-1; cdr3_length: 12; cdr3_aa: ASSPGRAYNEQF
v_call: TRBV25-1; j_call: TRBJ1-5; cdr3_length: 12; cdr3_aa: ASSESNIGRPQH
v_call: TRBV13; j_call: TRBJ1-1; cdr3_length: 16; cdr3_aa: ASSLVPGGAPRTGEAF
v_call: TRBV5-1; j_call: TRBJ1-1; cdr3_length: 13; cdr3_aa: ASSLVQVGTSEAF
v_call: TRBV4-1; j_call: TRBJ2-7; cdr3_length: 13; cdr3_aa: ASSQERRGSSEQY
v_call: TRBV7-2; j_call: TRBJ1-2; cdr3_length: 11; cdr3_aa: ASSPPSLGGYT
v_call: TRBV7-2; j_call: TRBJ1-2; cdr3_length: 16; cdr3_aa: ASSLDRWTGGRSSGYT
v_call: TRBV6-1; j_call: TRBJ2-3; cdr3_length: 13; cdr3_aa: ASTPITSGSGTQY
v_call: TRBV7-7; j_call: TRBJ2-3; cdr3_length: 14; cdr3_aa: ASSPRLAGVGDTQY
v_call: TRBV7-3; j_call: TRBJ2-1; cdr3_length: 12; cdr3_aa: ASSFDRGSNEQF